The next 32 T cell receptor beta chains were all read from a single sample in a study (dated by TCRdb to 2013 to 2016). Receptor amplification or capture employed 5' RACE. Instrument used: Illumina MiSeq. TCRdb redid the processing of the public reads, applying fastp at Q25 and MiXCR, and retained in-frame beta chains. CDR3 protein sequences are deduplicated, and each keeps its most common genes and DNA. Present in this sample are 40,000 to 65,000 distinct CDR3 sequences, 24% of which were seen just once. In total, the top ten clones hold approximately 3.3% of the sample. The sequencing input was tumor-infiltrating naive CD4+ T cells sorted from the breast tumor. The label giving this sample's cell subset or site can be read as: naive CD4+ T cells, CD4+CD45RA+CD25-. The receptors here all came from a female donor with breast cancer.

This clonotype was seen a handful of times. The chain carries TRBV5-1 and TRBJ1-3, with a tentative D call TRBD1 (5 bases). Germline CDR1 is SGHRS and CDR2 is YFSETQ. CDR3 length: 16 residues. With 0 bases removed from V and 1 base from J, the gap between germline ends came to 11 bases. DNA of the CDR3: TGCGCCAGCAGCTTGGCCGGGGGAGGATCTGGAAACACCATATATTTT. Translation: CASSLAGGGSGNTIYF.

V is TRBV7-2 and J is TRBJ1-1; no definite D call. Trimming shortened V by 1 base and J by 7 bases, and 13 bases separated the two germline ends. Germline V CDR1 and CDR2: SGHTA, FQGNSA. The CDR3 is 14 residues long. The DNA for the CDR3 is TGTGCCAGCAGCTTAGGTCCGAGGGTTAATGAAGCTTTCTTT. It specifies CASSLGPRVNEAFF.

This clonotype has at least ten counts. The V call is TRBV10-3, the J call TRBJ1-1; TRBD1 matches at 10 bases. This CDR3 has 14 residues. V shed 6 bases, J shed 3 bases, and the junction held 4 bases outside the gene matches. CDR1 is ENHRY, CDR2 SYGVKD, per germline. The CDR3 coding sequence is TGTGCCATCAGGAGACAGGGGGCATACACTGAAGCTTTCTTT. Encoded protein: CAIRRQGAYTEAFF.

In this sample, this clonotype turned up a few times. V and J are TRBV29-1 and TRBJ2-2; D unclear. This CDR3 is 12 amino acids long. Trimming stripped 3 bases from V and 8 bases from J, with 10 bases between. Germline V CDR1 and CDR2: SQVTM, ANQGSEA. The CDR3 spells CSVDRQAGELFF. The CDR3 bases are TGCAGCGTTGACCGGCAAGCGGGGGAGCTGTTTTTT.

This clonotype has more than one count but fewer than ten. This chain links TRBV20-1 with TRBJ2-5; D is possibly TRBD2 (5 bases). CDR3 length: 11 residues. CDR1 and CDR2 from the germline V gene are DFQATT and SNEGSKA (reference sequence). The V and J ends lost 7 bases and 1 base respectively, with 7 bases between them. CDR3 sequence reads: CSGGSQETQYF. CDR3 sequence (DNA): TGCAGTGGAGGGAGCCAAGAGACCCAGTACTTC.

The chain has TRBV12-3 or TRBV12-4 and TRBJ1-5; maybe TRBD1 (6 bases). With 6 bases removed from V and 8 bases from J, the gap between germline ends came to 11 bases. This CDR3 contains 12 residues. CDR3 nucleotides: TGTGCCAGCAGCAGGGGTTTGGAGCCCCAGCATTTT. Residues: CASSRGLEPQHF.

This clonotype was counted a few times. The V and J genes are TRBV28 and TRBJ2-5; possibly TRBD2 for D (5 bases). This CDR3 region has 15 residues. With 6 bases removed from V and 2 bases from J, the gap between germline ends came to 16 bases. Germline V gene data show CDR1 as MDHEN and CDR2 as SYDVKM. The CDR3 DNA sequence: TGTGCCAGCAGGCCCTTGGGAGCGGCTCAAGAGACCCAGTACTTC. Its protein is CASRPLGAAQETQYF.

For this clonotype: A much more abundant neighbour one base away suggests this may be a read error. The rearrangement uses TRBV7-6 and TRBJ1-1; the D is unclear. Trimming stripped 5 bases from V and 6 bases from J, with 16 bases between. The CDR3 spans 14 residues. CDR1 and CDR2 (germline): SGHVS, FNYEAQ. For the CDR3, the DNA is TGTGCCAGCAGCCCCTACGAAAAGAAGGCTGAAGCTTTCTTT. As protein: CASSPYEKKAEAFF.

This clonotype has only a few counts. The CDR3 region has the DNA TGTGCCAGCACCAAATCTAACGTGGGGGACAGATCCTACGAGCAGTACTTC. Amino acid sequence: CASTKSNVGDRSYEQYF. V and J are TRBV12-3 or TRBV12-4 and TRBJ2-7, with TRBD1 matching over 7 bases. The length of the CDR3 is 17 residues. Losses at the gene ends were 7 bases for V and 1 base for J; bases not matched to a gene: 16.

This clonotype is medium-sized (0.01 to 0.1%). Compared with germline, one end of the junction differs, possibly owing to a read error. CDR3 sequence: CSVEGGAGTDTQYF. CDR3 nucleotides: TGCAGCGTCGAAGGGGGCGCGGGGACAGATACGCAGTATTTT. The chain couples TRBV29-1 to TRBJ2-3, with D possibly TRBD1 on 7 matching bases. Germline V gives CDR1 SQVTM, CDR2 ANQGSEA. The CDR3 contains 14 residues.

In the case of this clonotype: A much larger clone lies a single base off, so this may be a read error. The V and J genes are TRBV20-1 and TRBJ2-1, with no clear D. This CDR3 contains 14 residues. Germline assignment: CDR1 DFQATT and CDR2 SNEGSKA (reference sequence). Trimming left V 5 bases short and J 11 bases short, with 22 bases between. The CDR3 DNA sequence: TGCAGTGCTGAGGCGTTGGGCGACCGCAGGAAGCAGTTCTTC. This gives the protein CSAEALGDRRKQFF.

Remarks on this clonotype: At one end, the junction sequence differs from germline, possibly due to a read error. The CDR3: CASSAGAGGTYTGELCF. For the CDR3, the DNA is TGTGCCAGCAGCGCCGGTGCCGGAGGAACCTACACCGGGGAGCTGTGTTTT. This sequence joins TRBV9 and TRBJ2-2, with D maybe TRBD2 (5 bases). Germline V gives CDR1 SGDLS, CDR2 YYNGEE. The CDR3 runs to 17 residues. The whole variable domain, remainder taken from reference TRBV9 and TRBJ2-2, is DSGVTQTPKHLITATGQRVTLRCSPRSGDLSVYWYQQSLDQGLQFLIQYYNGEERAKGNILERFSAQQFPDLHSELNLSSLELGDSALYFCASSAGAGGTYTGELCFGEGSRLTVL.

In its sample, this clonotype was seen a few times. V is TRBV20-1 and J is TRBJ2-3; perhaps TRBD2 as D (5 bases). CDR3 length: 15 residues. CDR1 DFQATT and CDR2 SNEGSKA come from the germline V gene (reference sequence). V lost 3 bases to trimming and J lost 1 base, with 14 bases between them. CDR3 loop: CSASIPGRGTDTQYF. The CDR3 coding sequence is TGCAGTGCTAGCATTCCGGGAAGGGGCACAGATACGCAGTATTTT.

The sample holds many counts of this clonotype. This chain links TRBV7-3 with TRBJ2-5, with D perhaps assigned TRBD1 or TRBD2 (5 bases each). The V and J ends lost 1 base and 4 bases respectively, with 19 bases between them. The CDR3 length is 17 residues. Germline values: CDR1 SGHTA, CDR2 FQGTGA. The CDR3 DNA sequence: TGTGCCAGCAGCTTAAGTGTTAGGGGAGCGTTGGGAGAGACCCAGTACTTC. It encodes CASSLSVRGALGETQYF.

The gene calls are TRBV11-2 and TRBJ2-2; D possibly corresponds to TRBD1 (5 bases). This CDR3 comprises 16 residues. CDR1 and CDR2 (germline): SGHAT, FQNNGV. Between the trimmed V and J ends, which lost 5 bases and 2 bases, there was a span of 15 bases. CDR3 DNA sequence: TGTGCCAGCAGCGTCTACTCTGGGGCCAACACCGGGGAGCTGTTTTTT. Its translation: CASSVYSGANTGELFF. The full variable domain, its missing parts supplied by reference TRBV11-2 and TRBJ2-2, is EAGVAQSPRYKIIEKRQSVAFWCNPISGHATLYWYQQILGQGPKLLIQFQNNGVVDDSQLPKDRFSAERLKGVDSTLKIQPAKLEDSAVYLCASSVYSGANTGELFFGEGSRLTVL.

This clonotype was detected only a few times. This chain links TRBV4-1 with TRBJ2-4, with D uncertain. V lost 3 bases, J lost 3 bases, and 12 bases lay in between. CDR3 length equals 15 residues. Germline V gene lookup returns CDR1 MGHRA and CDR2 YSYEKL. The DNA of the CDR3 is TGCGCCAGCAGCCAGGTACAAGGGAACAAAAACATTCAGTACTTC. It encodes CASSQVQGNKNIQYF.

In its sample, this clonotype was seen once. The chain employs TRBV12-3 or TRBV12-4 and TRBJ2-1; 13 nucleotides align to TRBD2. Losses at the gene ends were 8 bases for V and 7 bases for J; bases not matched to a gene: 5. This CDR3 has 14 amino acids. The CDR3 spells CASRTSGRSNEQFF. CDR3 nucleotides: TGTGCCAGCCGGACTAGCGGGAGATCTAATGAGCAGTTCTTC.

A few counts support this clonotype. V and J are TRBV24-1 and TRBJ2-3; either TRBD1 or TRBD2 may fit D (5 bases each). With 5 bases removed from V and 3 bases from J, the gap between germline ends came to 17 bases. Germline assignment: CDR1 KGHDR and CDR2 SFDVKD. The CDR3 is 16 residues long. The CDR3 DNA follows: TGTGCCACCAGTGGGCCCCGGGACGGCACGACAGATACGCAGTATTTT. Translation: CATSGPRDGTTDTQYF.

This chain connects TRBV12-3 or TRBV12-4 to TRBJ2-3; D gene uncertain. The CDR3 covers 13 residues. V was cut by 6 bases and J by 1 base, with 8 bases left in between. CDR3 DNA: TGTGCCAGCAGCAGCCGGGGCACAGATACGCAGTATTTT. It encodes CASSSRGTDTQYF.

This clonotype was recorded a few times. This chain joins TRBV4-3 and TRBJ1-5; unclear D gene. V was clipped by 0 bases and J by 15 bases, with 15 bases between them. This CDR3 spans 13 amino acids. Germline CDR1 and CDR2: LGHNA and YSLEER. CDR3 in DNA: TGCGCCAGCAGCCAAGATCCCGGCGGTCCGCCGCATTTT. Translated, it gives CASSQDPGGPPHF.

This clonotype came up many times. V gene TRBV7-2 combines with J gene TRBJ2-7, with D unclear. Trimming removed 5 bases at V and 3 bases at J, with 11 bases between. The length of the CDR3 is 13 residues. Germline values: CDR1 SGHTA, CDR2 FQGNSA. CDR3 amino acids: CASSRNSHYEQYF. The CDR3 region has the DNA TGTGCCAGCAGCCGCAACTCACACTACGAGCAGTACTTC.

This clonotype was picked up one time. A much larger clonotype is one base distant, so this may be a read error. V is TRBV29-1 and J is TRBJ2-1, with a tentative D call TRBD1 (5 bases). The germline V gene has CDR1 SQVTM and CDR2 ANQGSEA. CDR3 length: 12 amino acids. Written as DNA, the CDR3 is TGCAGCGGGACAAGCTCCCACAATGAGCAGTTCTTC. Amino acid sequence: CSGTSSHNEQFF.

In nucleotides, the CDR3 is TGTGCCAGCAGCCTACAAGCAGGGGGGCAGCGCTATGGCTACACCTTC. Amino acid sequence: CASSLQAGGQRYGYTF. The chain uses TRBV7-9 and TRBJ1-2; 7 nucleotides align to TRBD1. Germline-derived CDR1 and CDR2 are SEHNR and FQNEAQ (reference sequence). Trimming at V came to 5 bases and at J to 4 bases, leaving 13 bases not matched to a gene. The CDR3 loop spans 16 amino acids.

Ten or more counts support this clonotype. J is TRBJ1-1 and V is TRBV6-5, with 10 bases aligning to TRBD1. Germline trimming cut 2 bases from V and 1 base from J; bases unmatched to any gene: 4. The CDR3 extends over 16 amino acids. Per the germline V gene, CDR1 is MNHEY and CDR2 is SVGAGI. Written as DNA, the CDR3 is TGTGCCAGCAGTTACATTCGGACAGGGGGGAACACTGAAGCTTTCTTT. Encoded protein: CASSYIRTGGNTEAFF.

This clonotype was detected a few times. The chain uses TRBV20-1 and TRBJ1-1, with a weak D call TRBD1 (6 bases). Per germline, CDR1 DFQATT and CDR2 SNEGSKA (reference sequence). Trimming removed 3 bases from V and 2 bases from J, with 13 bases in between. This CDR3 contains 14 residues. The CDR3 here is CSASWGPANTEAFF. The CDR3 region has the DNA TGCAGTGCTAGTTGGGGGCCTGCCAACACTGAAGCTTTCTTT.

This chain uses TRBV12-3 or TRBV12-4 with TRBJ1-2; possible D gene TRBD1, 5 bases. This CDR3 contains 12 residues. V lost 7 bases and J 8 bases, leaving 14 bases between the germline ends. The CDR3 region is CASNQGYGGYTF. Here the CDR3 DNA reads TGTGCCAGCAACCAGGGTTACGGCGGCTACACCTTC.

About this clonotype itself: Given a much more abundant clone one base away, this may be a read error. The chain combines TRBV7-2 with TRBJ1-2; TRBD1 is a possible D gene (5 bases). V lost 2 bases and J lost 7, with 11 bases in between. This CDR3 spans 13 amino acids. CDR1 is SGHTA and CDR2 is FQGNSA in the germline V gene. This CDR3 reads CASSLRDSAGYTF. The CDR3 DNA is TGTGCCAGCAGCTTAAGGGACTCTGCTGGCTACACCTTC.

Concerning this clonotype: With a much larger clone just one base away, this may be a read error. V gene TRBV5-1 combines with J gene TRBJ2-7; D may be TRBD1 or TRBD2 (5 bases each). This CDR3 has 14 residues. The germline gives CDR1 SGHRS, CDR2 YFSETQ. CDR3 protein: CPSSLGEPPREQYF. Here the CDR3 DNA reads TGCCCCAGCAGCTTGGGGGAACCCCCACGGGAGCAGTACTTC.

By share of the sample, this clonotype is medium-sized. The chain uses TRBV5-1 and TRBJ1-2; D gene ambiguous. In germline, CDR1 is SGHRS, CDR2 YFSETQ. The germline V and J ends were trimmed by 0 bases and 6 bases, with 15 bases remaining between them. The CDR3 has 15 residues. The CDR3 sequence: CASSLEVGTVDGYTF. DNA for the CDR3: TGCGCCAGCAGCTTGGAGGTGGGCACCGTCGATGGCTACACCTTC.

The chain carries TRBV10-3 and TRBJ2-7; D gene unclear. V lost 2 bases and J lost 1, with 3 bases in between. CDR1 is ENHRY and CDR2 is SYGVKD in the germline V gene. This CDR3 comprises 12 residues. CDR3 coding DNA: TGTGCCATCAGTGAGGTGTCCTACGAGCAGTACTTC. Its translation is CAISEVSYEQYF.

The CDR3 sequence: CASSLGLSNEKLFF. CDR3 sequence (DNA): TGTGCCAGCAGTTTAGGGCTATCTAATGAAAAACTGTTTTTT. The J gene is TRBJ1-4, the V gene TRBV12-3 or TRBV12-4; D unclear. The CDR3 covers 14 residues. Trimming shortened V by 1 base and J by 3 bases, and 6 bases separated the two germline ends.

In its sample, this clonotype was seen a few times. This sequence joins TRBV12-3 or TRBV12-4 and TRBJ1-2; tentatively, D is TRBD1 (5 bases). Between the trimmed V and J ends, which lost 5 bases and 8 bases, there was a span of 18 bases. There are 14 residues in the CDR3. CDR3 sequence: CASSPGRQGGGYTF. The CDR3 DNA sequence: TGTGCCAGCAGTCCGGGCAGGCAGGGAGGGGGCTACACCTTC.